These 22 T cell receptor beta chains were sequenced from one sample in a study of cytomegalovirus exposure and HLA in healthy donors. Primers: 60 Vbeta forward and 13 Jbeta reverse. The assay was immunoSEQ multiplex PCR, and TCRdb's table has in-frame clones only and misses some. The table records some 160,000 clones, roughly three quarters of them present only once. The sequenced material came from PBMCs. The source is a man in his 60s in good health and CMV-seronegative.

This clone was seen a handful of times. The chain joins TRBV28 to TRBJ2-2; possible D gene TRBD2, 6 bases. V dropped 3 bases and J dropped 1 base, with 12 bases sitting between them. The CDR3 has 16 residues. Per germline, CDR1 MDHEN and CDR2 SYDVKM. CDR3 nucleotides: TGTGCCAGCAGTTTCCCGGGACTCCAGAACACCGGGGAGCTGTTTTTT. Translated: CASSFPGLQNTGELFF.

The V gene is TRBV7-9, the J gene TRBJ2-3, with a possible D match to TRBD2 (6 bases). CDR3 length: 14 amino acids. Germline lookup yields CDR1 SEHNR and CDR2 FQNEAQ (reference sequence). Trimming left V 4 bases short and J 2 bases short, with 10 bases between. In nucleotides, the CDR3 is TGTGCCAGCAGCTCTAGCGAGAACACAGATACGCAGTATTTT. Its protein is CASSSSENTDTQYF.

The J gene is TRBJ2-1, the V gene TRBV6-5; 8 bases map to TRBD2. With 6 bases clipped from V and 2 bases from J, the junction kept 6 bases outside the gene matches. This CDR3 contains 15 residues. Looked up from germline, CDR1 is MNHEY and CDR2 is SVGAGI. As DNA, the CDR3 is TGTGCCAGCAGACCAACTAGCGGTCCCTACAATGAGCAGTTCTTC. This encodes CASRPTSGPYNEQFF.

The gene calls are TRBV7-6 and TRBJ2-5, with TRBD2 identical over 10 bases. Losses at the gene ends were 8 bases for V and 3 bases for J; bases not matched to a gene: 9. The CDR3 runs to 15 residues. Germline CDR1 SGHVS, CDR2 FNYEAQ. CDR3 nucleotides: TGTGCCAGCGGGGCTAGCGGGAGTAGGGAAGAGACCCAGTACTTC. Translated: CASGASGSREETQYF.

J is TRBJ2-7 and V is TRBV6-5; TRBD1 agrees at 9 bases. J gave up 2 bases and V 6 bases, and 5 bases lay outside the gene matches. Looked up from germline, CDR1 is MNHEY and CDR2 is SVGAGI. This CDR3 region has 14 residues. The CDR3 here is CASRPGQGPYEQYF. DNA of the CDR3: TGTGCCAGCAGACCGGGACAGGGCCCCTACGAGCAGTACTTC.

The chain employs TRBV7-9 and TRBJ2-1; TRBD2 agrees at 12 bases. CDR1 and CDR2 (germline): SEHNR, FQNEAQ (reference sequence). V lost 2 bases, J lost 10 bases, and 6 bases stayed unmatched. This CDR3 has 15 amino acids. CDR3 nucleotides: TGTGCCAGCAGCTTACGACTAGCGGGAGTAGGGGAGCAGTTCTTC. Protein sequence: CASSLRLAGVGEQFF.

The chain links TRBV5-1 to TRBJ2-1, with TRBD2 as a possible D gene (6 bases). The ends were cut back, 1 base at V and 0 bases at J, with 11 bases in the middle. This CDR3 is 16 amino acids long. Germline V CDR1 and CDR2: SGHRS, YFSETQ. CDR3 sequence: CASSLSVTSSYNEQFF. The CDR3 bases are TGCGCCAGCAGCTTGTCCGTGACTAGCTCCTACAATGAGCAGTTCTTC.

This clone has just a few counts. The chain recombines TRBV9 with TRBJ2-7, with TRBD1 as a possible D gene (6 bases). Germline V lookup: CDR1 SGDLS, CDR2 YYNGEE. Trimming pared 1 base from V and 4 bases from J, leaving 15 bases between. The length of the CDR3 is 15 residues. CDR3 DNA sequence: TGTGCCAGCAGCGTATTCGACAGGTCGGGTTACGAGCAGTACTTC. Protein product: CASSVFDRSGYEQYF. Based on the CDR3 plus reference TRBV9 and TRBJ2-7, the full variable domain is DSGVTQTPKHLITATGQRVTLRCSPRSGDLSVYWYQQSLDQGLQFLIQYYNGEERAKGNILERFSAQQFPDLHSELNLSSLELGDSALYFCASSVFDRSGYEQYFGPGTRLTVT.

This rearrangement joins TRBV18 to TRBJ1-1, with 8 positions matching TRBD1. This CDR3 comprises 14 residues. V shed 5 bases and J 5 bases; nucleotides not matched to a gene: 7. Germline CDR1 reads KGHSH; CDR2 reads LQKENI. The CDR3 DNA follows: TGTGCCAGCTCAGCCAGGGGGCGGGAGACTGAAGCTTTCTTT. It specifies CASSARGRETEAFF.

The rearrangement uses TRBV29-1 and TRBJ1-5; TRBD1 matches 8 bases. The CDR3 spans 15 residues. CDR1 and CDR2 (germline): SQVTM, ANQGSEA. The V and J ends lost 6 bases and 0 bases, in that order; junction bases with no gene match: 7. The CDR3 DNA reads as TGCAGCGTCGGACAGGGAGCGGGTAGCAATCAGCCCCAGCATTTT. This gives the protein CSVGQGAGSNQPQHF.

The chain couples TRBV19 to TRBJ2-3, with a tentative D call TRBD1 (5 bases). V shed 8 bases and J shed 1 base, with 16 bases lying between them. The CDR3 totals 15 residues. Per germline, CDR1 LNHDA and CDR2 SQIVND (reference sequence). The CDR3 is CASQKDGRGTDTQYF. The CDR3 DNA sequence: TGTGCCAGTCAAAAGGATGGCAGGGGCACAGATACGCAGTATTTT. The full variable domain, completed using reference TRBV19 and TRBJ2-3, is DGGITQSPKYLFRKEGQNVTLSCEQNLNHDAMYWYRQDPGQGLRLIYYSQIVNDFQKGDIAEGYSVSREKKESFPLTVTSAQKNPTAFYLCASQKDGRGTDTQYFGPGTRLTVL.

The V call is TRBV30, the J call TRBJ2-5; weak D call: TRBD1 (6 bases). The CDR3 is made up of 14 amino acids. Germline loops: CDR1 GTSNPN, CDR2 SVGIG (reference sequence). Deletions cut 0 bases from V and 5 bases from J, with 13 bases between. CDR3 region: CAWSVVTGTETQYF. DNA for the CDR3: TGTGCCTGGAGTGTAGTAACAGGGACCGAGACCCAGTACTTC.

In DNA, the CDR3 is TGCGCCAGCAGTGATATTCCCTCCCTAGCCAAAAACATTCAGTACTTC. Protein sequence: CASSDIPSLAKNIQYF. This sequence joins TRBV10-2 and TRBJ2-4; no reliable D call. CDR1 is WSHSY and CDR2 is SAAADI in the germline V gene. The CDR3 loop spans 16 amino acids. V was cut by 3 bases and J by 0 bases, with 12 bases left in between.

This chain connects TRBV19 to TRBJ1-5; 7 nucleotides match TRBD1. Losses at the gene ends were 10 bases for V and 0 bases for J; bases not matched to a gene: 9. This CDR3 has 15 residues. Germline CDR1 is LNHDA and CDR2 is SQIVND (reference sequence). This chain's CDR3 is CATEGTAYSNQPQHF. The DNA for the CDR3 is TGTGCCACCGAGGGGACAGCATATAGCAATCAGCCCCAGCATTTT.

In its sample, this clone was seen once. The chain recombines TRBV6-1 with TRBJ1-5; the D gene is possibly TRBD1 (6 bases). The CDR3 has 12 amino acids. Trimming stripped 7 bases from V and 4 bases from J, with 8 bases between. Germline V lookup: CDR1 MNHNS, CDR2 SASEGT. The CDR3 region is CASIQGNQPQHF. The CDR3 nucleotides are TGTGCCAGCATCCAGGGGAATCAGCCCCAGCATTTT.

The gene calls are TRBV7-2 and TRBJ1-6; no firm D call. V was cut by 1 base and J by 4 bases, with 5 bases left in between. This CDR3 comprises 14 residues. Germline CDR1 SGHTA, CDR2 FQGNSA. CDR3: CASSLDPYNSPLHF. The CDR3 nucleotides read TGTGCCAGCAGCTTAGATCCTTATAATTCACCCCTCCACTTT.

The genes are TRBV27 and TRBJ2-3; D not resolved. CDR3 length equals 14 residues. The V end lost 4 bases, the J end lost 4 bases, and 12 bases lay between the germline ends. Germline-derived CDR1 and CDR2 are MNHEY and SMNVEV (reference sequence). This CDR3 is CASSSADNPDTQYF. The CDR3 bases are TGTGCCAGCAGTTCCGCCGACAACCCAGATACGCAGTATTTT.

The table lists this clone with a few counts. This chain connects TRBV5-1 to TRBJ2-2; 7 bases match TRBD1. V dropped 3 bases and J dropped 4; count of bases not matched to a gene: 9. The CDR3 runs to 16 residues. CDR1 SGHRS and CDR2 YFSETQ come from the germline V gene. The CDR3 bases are TGCGCCAGCAGCTCAAACAGGGGCATCAGCACCGGGGAGCTGTTTTTT. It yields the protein CASSSNRGISTGELFF.

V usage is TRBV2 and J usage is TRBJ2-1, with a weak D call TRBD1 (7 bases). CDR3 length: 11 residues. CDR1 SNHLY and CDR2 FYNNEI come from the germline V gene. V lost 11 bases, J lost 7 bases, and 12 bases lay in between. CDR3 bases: TGTGCCCTCAGGGGGGAGAATGAGCAGTTCTTC. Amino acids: CALRGENEQFF.

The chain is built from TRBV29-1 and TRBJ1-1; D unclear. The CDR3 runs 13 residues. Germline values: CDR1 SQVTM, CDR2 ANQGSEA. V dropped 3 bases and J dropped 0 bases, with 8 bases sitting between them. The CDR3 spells CSVEREMNTEAFF. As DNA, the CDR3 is TGCAGCGTTGAGAGAGAAATGAACACTGAAGCTTTCTTT.

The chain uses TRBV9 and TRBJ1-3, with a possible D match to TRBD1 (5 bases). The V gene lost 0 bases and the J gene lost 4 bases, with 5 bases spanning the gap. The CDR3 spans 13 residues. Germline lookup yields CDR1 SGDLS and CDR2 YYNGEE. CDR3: CASSVEGGNTIYF. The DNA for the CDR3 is TGTGCCAGCAGCGTAGAGGGGGGAAACACCATATATTTT.

CDR3 loop: CASSSTSGSETQYF. For the CDR3, the DNA is TGTGCCAGCAGCTCCACTAGCGGGAGCGAGACCCAGTACTTC. The V gene is TRBV11-3, the J gene TRBJ2-5, with 11 bases aligning to TRBD2. CDR1 SGHNT and CDR2 YENEEA come from the germline V gene. The ends lost 4 bases at V and 5 bases at J; junction bases unmatched: 3. The CDR3 is 14 amino acids.